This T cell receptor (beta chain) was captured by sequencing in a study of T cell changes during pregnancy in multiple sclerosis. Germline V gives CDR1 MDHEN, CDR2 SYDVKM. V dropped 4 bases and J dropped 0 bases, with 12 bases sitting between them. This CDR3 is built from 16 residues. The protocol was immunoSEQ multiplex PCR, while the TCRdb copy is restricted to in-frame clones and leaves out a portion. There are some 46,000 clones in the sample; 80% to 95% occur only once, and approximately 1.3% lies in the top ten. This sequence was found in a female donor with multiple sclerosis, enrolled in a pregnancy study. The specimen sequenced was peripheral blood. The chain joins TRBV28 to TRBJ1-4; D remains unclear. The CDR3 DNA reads TGTGCCAGCAGTTCCCCCAGGCAAGCAACTAATGAAAAACTGTTTTTT. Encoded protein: CASSSPRQATNEKLFF.